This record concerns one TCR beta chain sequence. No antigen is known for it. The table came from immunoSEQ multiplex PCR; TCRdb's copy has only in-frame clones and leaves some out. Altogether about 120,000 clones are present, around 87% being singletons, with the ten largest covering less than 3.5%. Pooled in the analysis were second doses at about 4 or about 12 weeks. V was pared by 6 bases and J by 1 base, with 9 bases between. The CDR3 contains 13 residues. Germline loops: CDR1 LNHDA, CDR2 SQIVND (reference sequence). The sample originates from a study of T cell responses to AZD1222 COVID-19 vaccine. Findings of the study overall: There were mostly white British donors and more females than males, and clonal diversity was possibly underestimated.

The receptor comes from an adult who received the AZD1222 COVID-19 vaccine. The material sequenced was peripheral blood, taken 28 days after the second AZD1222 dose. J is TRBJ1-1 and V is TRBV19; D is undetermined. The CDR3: CASRRLENTEAFF. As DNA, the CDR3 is TGTGCCAGTAGAAGACTTGAGAACACTGAAGCTTTCTTT.